The subject of this entry is one T cell receptor (beta chain). This sample stems from a study of blood T cell repertoires in COVID-19. Study information: The United States, Italy and Spain were the sources of the acute and convalescent COVID-19 samples. The analysed material was cDNA or gDNA that came from T cells, B-cell-depleted T cells, or PBMCs.

The CDR3 is 16 residues long. The J segment lost 4 bases and the V segment lost 8 bases, leaving 16 bases of the junction unmatched. Per germline, CDR1 LGHDT and CDR2 YNNKEL (reference sequence). Per the authors' pipeline: Using reference gene primer amplification, nucleated cell counts were estimated. Sequenced by immunoSEQ multiplex PCR; TCRdb stores in-frame clones only, minus some. The D gene and trimming were derived from the DNA, and the V and J assignments and clone size from that table. The sample comprises 150,000 to 200,000 clones, around 85% of which are singletons, and 3.3% rests with the top ten.

The V gene is TRBV3-1 (or the pseudogene TRBV3-2), the J gene TRBJ1-1; 7 bases align to TRBD1. The sequencing sample was made of peripheral blood. This receptor was taken from a human donor with acute or convalescent COVID-19. The donor label of this sample is uncertain. The CDR3 region is CASLQSSVTGSTEAFF. The CDR3 bases are TGTGCCAGCCTTCAATCAAGCGTGACAGGGAGCACTGAAGCTTTCTTT.